This TCR beta chain was obtained from a study of blood T cell repertoires in COVID-19. The repertoire was sequenced with immunoSEQ multiplex PCR; TCRdb's copy has only in-frame clones and lacks some. The sample comprises 400,000 or so clones, approximately 89% of which are singletons, and 1.5% to 2.5% rests with the top ten. CDR3 length: 14 residues. Deletions cut 8 bases from V and 2 bases from J, with 13 bases between. Germline loops: CDR1 SGHRS, CDR2 YFSETQ. The clonotype comes from a man aged 35 to 55 in a cohort exposed to, infected with or recovered from COVID-19 (not recorded which). Sequenced input: PBMCs or T cells enriched from blood (not recorded which). The V gene is TRBV5-1, the J gene TRBJ2-2, with D perhaps TRBD1 (7 bases). The CDR3 reads CASGGTENTGELFF. The CDR3 nucleotides are TGCGCCAGTGGGGGGACAGAAAACACCGGGGAGCTGTTTTTT.